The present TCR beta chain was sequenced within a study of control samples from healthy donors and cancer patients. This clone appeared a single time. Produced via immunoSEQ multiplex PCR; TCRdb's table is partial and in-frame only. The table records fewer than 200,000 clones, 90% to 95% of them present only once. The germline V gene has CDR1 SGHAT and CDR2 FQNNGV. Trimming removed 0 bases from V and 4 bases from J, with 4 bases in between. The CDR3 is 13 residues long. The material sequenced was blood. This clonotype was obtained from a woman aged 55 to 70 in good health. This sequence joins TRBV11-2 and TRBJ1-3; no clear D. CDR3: CASSLDTGNTIYF. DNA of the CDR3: TGTGCCAGCAGCTTAGATACAGGAAACACCATATATTTT.